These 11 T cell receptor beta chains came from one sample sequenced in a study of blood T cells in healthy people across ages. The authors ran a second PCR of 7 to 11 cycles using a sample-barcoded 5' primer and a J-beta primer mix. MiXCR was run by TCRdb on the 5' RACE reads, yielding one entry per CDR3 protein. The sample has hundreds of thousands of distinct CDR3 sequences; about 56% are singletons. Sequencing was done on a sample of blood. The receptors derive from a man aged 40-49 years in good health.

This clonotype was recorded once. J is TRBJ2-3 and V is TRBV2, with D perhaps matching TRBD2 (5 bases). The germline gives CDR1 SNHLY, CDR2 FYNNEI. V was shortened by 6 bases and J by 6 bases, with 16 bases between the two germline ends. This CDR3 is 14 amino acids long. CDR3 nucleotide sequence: TGTGCCAGCAGACCCCTATCTAGCCTGGATACGCAGTATTTT. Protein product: CASRPLSSLDTQYF.

The CDR3 is CSARAISSGDSPLHF. CDR3 DNA: TGCAGTGCTAGGGCTATAAGTAGTGGGGATTCACCCCTCCACTTT. The chain is built from TRBV20-1 and TRBJ1-6; D remains unclear. Germline-derived CDR1 and CDR2 are DFQATT and SNEGSKA (reference sequence). Trimming removed 3 bases at V and 8 bases at J, with 17 bases between. CDR3 size: 15 residues.

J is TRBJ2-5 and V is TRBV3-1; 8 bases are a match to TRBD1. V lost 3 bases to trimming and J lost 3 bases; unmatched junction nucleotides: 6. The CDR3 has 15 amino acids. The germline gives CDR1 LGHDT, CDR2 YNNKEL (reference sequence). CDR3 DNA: TGTGCCAGCAGCCAGGGGCAGGGGGCGAAAGAGACCCAGTACTTC. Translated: CASSQGQGAKETQYF.

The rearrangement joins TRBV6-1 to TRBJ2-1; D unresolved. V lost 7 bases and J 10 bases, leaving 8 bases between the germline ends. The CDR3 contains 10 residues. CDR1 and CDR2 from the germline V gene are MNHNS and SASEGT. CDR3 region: CASNIGEQFF. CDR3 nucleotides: TGTGCCAGCAATATAGGAGAGCAGTTCTTC.

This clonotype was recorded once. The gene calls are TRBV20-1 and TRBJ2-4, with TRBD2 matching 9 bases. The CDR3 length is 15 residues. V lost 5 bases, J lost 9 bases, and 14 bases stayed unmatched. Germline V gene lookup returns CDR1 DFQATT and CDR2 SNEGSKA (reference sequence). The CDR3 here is CSAGGRGLWGTIQYF. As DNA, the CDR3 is TGCAGTGCTGGCGGGAGGGGCTTGTGGGGTACCATTCAGTACTTC.

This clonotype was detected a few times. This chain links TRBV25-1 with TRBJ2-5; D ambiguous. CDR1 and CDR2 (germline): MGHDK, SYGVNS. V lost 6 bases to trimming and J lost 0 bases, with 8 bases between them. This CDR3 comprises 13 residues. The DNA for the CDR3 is TGTGCCAGCAGAGACCGGGACCAAGAGACCCAGTACTTC. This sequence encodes CASRDRDQETQYF.

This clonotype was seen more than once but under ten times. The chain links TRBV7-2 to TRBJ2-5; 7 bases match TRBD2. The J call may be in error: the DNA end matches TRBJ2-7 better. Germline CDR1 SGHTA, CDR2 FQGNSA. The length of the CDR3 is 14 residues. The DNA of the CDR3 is TGTGCCAGCAGCTTTTCGGGACTAAACAACGAGCAGTACTTC. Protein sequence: CASSFSGLNNEQYF.

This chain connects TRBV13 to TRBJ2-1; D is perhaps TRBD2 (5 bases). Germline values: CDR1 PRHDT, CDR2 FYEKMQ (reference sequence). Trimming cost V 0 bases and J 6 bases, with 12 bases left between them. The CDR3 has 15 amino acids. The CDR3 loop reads CASSLGAEGFNEQFF. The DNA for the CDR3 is TGTGCCAGCAGCTTAGGAGCGGAAGGCTTCAATGAGCAGTTCTTC.

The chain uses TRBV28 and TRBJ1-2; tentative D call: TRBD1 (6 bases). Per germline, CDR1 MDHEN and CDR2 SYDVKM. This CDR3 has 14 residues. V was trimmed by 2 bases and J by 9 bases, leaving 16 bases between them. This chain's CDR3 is CASSLGIEGGRYTF. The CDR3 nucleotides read TGTGCCAGCAGTTTAGGAATTGAGGGGGGGCGCTACACCTTC.

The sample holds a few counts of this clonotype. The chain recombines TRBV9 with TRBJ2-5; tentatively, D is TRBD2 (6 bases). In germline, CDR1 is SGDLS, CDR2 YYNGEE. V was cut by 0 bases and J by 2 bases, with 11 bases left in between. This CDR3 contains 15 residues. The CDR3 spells CASSVGVGRQETQYF. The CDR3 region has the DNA TGTGCCAGCAGCGTAGGTGTGGGGAGGCAAGAGACCCAGTACTTC.

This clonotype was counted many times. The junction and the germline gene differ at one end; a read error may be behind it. The CDR3: CASSLGGLTDTQYF. The CDR3 DNA sequence: TGCGCCAGCAGCCTAGGAGGACTCACAGATACGCAGTATTTT. The chain joins TRBV27 to TRBJ2-3; a weak D match, TRBD2 (5 bases). The CDR3 covers 14 residues. Germline values: CDR1 MNHEY, CDR2 SMNVEV (reference sequence).